These 22 T cell receptor beta chains came from one sample sequenced in a study of regulatory and conventional T cells in RAG deficiency. Using immunoSEQ multiplex PCR, the repertoire was profiled, and TCRdb retains in-frame clones only, with some absent. The sample lists 20,000 to 25,000 clones, roughly 96% occurring once. Conventional CD4+ T cells were sorted from blood as CD25-low CD127-high cells. Another study also made use of these data, one on regulatory T cells. That report notes: The PCR used 52 TRBV and 13 TRBJ primers.

Sequenced input: CD25- CD4+ T cells sorted from blood. The receptors originated from a human donor in good health.

The chain couples TRBV19 to TRBJ2-3, with 8 bases aligning to TRBD2. Unmatched junction bases numbered 5, after V lost 6 bases and J lost 6 bases. This CDR3 region has 13 residues. Germline CDR1 reads LNHDA; CDR2 reads SQIVND (reference sequence). DNA for the CDR3: TGTGCCAGTAGCGGGGGGGACGTCGATACGCAGTATTTT. This gives the protein CASSGGDVDTQYF.

This chain connects TRBV1 to TRBJ2-3; the table's D call of TRBD2 was not tested on the DNA. TRBV1 is listed as a pseudogene. CDR3 length equals 16 residues. The CDR3 loop is CTSSLLGLAVYDTQYF. CDR3 bases: TGCACCAGCAGCCTCCTCGGACTAGCCGTGTATGATACGCAGTATTTT.

V usage is TRBV30 and J usage is TRBJ2-5; 7 bases fit TRBD1. Germline values: CDR1 GTSNPN, CDR2 SVGIG (reference sequence). The length of the CDR3 is 12 residues. V lost 5 bases to trimming and J lost 2 bases; unmatched junction nucleotides: 2. The chain's CDR3 is CAWGGQQETQYF. CDR3 sequence (DNA): TGTGCCTGGGGGGGACAGCAAGAGACCCAGTACTTC.

The J gene is TRBJ2-5, the V gene TRBV6-5; D not certain. The CDR3 contains 14 residues. The germline V gene has CDR1 MNHEY and CDR2 SVGAGI. V was cut by 1 base and J by 5 bases, with 11 bases left in between. The DNA for the CDR3 is TGTGCCAGCAGTTACTTTGCAGGATGGGAGACCCAGTACTTC. It codes for CASSYFAGWETQYF.

Only one count was recorded for this clone. This rearrangement joins TRBV6-1 to TRBJ1-2, with D maybe TRBD1 (6 bases). The germline CDR1 and CDR2 sequences are MNHNS and SASEGT. The CDR3 length is 15 residues. The germline V and J ends were trimmed by 5 bases and 1 base, with 14 bases remaining between them. The CDR3 nucleotides are TGTGCCAGCAGTCAGGGGCGCGGAATTAACTATGGCTACACCTTC. As protein: CASSQGRGINYGYTF.

This clone was found once. The chain uses TRBV30 and TRBJ1-5; D not certain. Germline V gene data show CDR1 as GTSNPN and CDR2 as SVGIG (reference sequence). This CDR3 contains 13 residues. The V end lost 0 bases, the J end lost 11 bases, and 14 bases lay between the germline ends. CDR3 DNA sequence: TGTGCCTGGAGTGTACTAACGGGGTCGGCCCAGCATTTT. Protein product: CAWSVLTGSAQHF.

The rearrangement uses TRBV6-4 and TRBJ2-2; 9 bases align to TRBD2. CDR3 size: 14 residues. Per the germline V gene, CDR1 is MRHNA and CDR2 is SNTAGT. Germline trimming cut 4 bases from V and 4 bases from J; bases unmatched to any gene: 1. CDR3 in DNA: TGTGCCAGCAGTGGCGGGGGGGCCACCGGGGAGCTGTTTTTT. This encodes CASSGGGATGELFF.

The chain employs TRBV5-1 and TRBJ2-7; 9 bases agree with TRBD1. V dropped 4 bases and J dropped 1; count of bases not matched to a gene: 9. The CDR3 totals 16 residues. In germline, CDR1 is SGHRS, CDR2 YFSETQ. CDR3 loop: CASSTGWDRASYEQYF. CDR3 DNA sequence: TGCGCCAGCAGCACCGGTTGGGACAGGGCTTCCTACGAGCAGTACTTC.

The V call is TRBV4-1, the J call TRBJ1-5, with a weak D call TRBD1 (6 bases). This CDR3 comprises 15 residues. Germline V gene sequence: CDR1 MGHRA, CDR2 YSYEKL. Between the trimmed V and J ends, which lost 0 bases and 3 bases, there was a span of 9 bases. The CDR3 DNA reads as TGCGCCAGCAGCCAAGATTGGACAGCCAATCAGCCCCAGCATTTT. Protein product: CASSQDWTANQPQHF.

The gene calls are TRBV5-1 and TRBJ2-5; tentatively, D is TRBD2 (7 bases). Trimming took off 4 bases at V and 4 bases at J, with 14 bases between the two ends. The CDR3 length is 14 residues. The germline V gene has CDR1 SGHRS and CDR2 YFSETQ. CDR3 in DNA: TGCGCCAGCAGCCGAGGGGGGGCAGGAGAGACCCAGTACTTC. Residues: CASSRGGAGETQYF. Variable domain in full (rest from reference TRBV5-1 and TRBJ2-5): KAGVTQTPRYLIKTRGQQVTLSCSPISGHRSVSWYQQTPGQGLQFLFEYFSETQRNKGNFPGRFSGRQFSNSRSEMNVSTLELGDSALYLCASSRGGAGETQYFGPGTRLLVL.

The chain couples TRBV30 to TRBJ2-2, with D possibly being TRBD1 (5 bases). There are 17 residues in the CDR3. CDR1 is GTSNPN and CDR2 is SVGIG in the germline V gene (reference sequence). V was clipped by 2 bases and J by 7 bases, with 23 bases between them. CDR3 loop: CAWSHPGRSGRFGELFF. CDR3 sequence (DNA): TGTGCCTGGAGTCACCCAGGGCGGTCGGGCCGGTTCGGGGAGCTGTTTTTT.

Notes on this clone: Germline and junction disagree at one end, which may indicate a read error. The CDR3 DNA sequence: TGTGCCGGCAGCTTAACGGGAGGGCACACGGACGGCTACACCTTC. It encodes CAGSLTGGHTDGYTF. The rearrangement links TRBV7-3 to TRBJ1-2, with no clear D. The CDR3 spans 15 residues. The germline V gene has CDR1 SGHTA and CDR2 FQGTGA.

This chain uses TRBV6-5 with TRBJ1-3; D perhaps matches TRBD1 (5 bases). The ends were cut back, 0 bases at V and 2 bases at J, with 11 bases in the middle. This CDR3 has 16 residues. Germline lookup yields CDR1 MNHEY and CDR2 SVGAGI. The CDR3 DNA sequence: TGTGCCAGCAGTTACTCATTTGCAGGGACTGGAAACACCATATATTTT. Protein sequence: CASSYSFAGTGNTIYF.

Points on this clone: This sample also contains other DNA sequences that code for the same CDR3. The CDR3 here is CASSAPGQGTYNSPLHF. The CDR3 coding sequence is TGTGCCAGCAGCGCCCCGGGACAGGGGACCTATAATTCACCCCTCCACTTT. The chain combines TRBV9 with TRBJ1-6; 10 nucleotides match TRBD1. Unmatched junction bases numbered 5, after V lost 3 bases and J lost 2 bases. The CDR3 covers 17 residues. Germline-derived CDR1 and CDR2 are SGDLS and YYNGEE.

The J gene is TRBJ1-5, the V gene TRBV27; the D gene is possibly TRBD1 (6 bases). The CDR3 covers 19 residues. Trimming stripped 2 bases from V and 2 bases from J, with 22 bases between. The germline gives CDR1 MNHEY, CDR2 SMNVEV (reference sequence). The CDR3 here is CASSLPQWGQISGNQPQHF. The CDR3 DNA reads as TGTGCCAGCAGTTTACCACAATGGGGGCAGATATCAGGCAATCAGCCCCAGCATTTT.

The chain links TRBV7-2 to TRBJ2-1; TRBD2 matches 7 bases. The germline CDR1 and CDR2 sequences are SGHTA and FQGNSA. There are 18 residues in the CDR3. Trimming cost V 5 bases and J 8 bases; bases outside gene matches: 21. The CDR3 nucleotides are TGTGCCAGCAGCAGCCCCCTAGTGAAGGGAGCGGGGTTCCATGAGCAGTTCTTC. It yields the protein CASSSPLVKGAGFHEQFF. Based on the CDR3 plus reference TRBV7-2 and TRBJ2-1, the full variable domain is GAGVSQSPSNKVTEKGKDVELRCDPISGHTALYWYRQSLGQGLEFLIYFQGNSAPDKSGLPSDRFSAERTGGSVSTLTIQRTQQEDSAVYLCASSSPLVKGAGFHEQFFGPGTRLTVL.

This chain joins TRBV6-1 and TRBJ2-7, with D possibly TRBD1 on 7 matching bases. The V end was cut by 5 bases, the J end by 3 bases, with 14 bases between. Looked up from germline, CDR1 is MNHNS and CDR2 is SASEGT. This CDR3 has 14 amino acids. CDR3 in amino acids: CASSPAGQRYEQYF. The CDR3 DNA reads TGTGCCAGCAGTCCCGCGGGACAGCGCTACGAGCAGTACTTC.

V and J are TRBV5-1 and TRBJ2-7; 9 positions agree with TRBD1. Germline CDR1 is SGHRS and CDR2 is YFSETQ. V shed 0 bases, J shed 5 bases, and the junction held 6 bases outside the gene matches. CDR3 length: 15 amino acids. The CDR3 loop reads CASSLVETGGHEQYF. Written as DNA, the CDR3 is TGCGCCAGCAGCTTGGTCGAGACAGGGGGACACGAGCAGTACTTC.

The chain couples TRBV2 to TRBJ1-2; possible D gene TRBD1, 6 bases. The CDR3 extends over 12 amino acids. The ends were cut back, 5 bases at V and 4 bases at J, with 8 bases in the middle. The germline gives CDR1 SNHLY, CDR2 FYNNEI. CDR3 coding DNA: TGTGCCAGCAGTTGGACAGTCTATGGCTACACCTTC. Its translation: CASSWTVYGYTF.

The genes are TRBV2 and TRBJ1-1; D possibly corresponds to TRBD1 (5 bases). CDR1 is SNHLY and CDR2 is FYNNEI in the germline V gene. V gave up 1 base and J gave up 6 bases, with 12 bases separating them. The CDR3 loop spans 14 amino acids. CDR3 in DNA: TGTGCCAGCAGTGAAGACCCAGGGATCCCTGAAGCTTTCTTT. Protein sequence: CASSEDPGIPEAFF.

The V call is TRBV7-2, the J call TRBJ1-3, with 8 bases aligning to TRBD1. Germline assignment: CDR1 SGHTA and CDR2 FQGNSA. V lost 3 bases, J lost 5 bases, and 3 bases stayed unmatched. This CDR3 is built from 14 residues. The CDR3 is CASSLDRARNTIYF. As DNA, the CDR3 is TGTGCCAGCAGCTTGGACAGGGCCAGAAACACCATATATTTT.

The J gene is TRBJ2-3, the V gene TRBV4-2; D gene unclear. Deletions cut 0 bases from V and 3 bases from J, with 7 bases between. The CDR3 runs 14 residues. CDR1 LGHNA and CDR2 YNFKEQ come from the germline V gene. The CDR3 here is CASSQDAATDTQYF. In DNA, the CDR3 is TGTGCCAGCAGCCAAGATGCTGCGACAGATACGCAGTATTTT.